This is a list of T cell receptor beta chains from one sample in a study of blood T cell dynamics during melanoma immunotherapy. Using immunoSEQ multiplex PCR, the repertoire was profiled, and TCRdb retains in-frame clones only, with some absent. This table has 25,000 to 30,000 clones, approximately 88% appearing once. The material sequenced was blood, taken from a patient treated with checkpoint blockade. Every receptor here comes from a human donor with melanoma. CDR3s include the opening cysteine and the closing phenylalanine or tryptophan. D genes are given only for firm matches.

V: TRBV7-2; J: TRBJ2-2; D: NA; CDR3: CASSFVDLRADTGELFF; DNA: TGTGCCAGCAGCTTCGTGGACCTAAGGGCGGACACCGGGGAGCTGTTTTTT
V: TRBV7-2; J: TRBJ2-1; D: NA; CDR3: CASSLETREQFF; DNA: TGTGCCAGCAGCTTAGAGACCCGTGAGCAGTTCTTC
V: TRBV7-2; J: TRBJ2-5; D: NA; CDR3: CASSFQGGQETQYF; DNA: TGTGCCAGCAGCTTTCAAGGGGGCCAAGAGACCCAGTACTTC
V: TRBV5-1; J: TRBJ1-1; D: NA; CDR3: CASSPGPGENTEAFF; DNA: TGCGCCAGCAGCCCAGGGCCAGGGGAGAACACTGAAGCTTTCTTT
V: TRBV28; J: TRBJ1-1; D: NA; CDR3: CASSFPGRDTEAFF; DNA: TGTGCCAGCAGTTTCCCAGGGAGGGACACTGAAGCTTTCTTT
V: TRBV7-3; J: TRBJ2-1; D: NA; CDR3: CASSLGPSNEQFF; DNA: TGTGCCAGCAGCTTAGGTCCGTCCAATGAGCAGTTCTTC
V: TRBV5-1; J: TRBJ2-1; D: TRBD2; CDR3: CASSLGTGGYLNEQFF; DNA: TGCGCCAGCAGCTTGGGTACGGGAGGATATCTCAATGAGCAGTTCTTC
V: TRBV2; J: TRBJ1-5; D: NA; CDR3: CASSGGVNSNQPQHF; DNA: TGTGCCAGCAGTGGTGGGGTGAATAGCAATCAGCCCCAGCATTTT
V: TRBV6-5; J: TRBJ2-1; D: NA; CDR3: CASNEQGPYNEQFF; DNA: TGTGCCAGCAACGAACAGGGACCTTACAATGAGCAGTTCTTC
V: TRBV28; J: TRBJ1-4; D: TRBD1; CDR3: CASSLTGGVEKLFF; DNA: TGTGCCAGCAGTTTGACAGGGGGCGTCGAAAAACTGTTTTTT
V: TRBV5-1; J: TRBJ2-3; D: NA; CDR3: CASKARRDTDTQYF; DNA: TGCGCCAGCAAAGCGCGCAGGGACACAGATACGCAGTATTTT
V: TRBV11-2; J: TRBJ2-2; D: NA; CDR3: CASSLRRSRSTGELFF; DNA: TGTGCCAGCAGCTTAAGGAGGAGCCGATCCACCGGGGAGCTGTTTTTT
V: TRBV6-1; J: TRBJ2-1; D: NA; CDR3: CASNGAEDNEQFF; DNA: TGTGCCAGCAACGGGGCAGAGGACAATGAGCAGTTCTTC
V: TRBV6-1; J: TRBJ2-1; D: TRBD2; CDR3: CASSEGWGLAEGRVSYNEQFF; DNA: TGTGCCAGCAGTGAAGGGTGGGGACTAGCGGAGGGTAGGGTGTCCTACAATGAGCAGTTCTTC
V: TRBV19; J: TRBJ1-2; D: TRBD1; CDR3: CASTAGTGENYGYTF; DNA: TGTGCCAGTACTGCCGGGACAGGGGAAAACTATGGCTACACCTTC
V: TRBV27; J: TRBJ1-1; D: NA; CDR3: CASSSTGYGTEAFF; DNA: TGTGCCAGCAGTTCGACGGGATACGGCACTGAAGCTTTCTTT